This TCR beta chain was captured by sequencing in a study of metastatic and nonmetastatic thyroid tumors. This clone was found many times. Patients had received no treatment of any kind before thyroid surgery. MiXCR was used by TCRdb to re-call the PCR reads. The sample contains 35,000 to 50,000 clones, less than 5% of which appear only once. J gave up 5 bases and V 3 bases, and 6 bases lay outside the gene matches. The germline V gene has CDR1 LNHDA and CDR2 SQIVND (reference sequence). The CDR3 covers 15 residues. Specimen: blood. The V gene is TRBV19, the J gene TRBJ2-5, with 10 bases matching TRBD2. The receptor comes from a female donor with papillary thyroid cancer or a benign thyroid nodule (not recorded which). Some clones in this sample may be carry-over from other donors' samples. The CDR3 DNA is TGTGCCAGTAGTATCCTAGCGGGAGAAAGGGAGACCCAGTACTTC. This codes for CASSILAGERETQYF.